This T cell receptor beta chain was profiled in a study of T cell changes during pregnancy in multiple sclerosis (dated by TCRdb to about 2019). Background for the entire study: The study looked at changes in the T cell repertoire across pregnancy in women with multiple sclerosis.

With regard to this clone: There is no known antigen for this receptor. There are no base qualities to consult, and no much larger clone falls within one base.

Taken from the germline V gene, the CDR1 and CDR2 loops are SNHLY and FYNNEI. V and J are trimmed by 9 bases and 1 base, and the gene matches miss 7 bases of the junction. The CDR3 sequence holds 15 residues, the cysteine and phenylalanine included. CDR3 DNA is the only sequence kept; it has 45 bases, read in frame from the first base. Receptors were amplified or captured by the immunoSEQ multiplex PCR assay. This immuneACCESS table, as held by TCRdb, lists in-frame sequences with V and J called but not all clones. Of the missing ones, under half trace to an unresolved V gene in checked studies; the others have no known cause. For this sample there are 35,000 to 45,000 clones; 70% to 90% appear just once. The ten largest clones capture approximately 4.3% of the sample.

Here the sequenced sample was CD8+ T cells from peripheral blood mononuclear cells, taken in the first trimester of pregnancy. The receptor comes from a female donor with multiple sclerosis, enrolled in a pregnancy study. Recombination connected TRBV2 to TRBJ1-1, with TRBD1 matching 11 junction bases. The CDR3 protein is CARDGQGAQNTEAFF. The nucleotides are TGTGCCAGGGACGGACAGGGGGCCCAGAACACTGAAGCTTTCTTT.